A single TCR beta chain is shown here with its context. What antigen it recognizes has not been identified. Per-base qualities were not stored, and no clone one base away is much larger. Using the deep immunoSEQ assay, TCR CDR3 regions were amplified from genomic DNA by multiplex PCR. Extracted genomic DNA from each cell subset was distributed evenly across all wells of several immunoSEQ 96-well plates, and each plate was treated as a replicate. For sorted subsets, each replicate PCR was loaded with approximately 0.2 ug genomic DNA, equivalent to approximately 27,000 T cell genomes. The purified libraries were quantified using a Qubit 3.0 fluorometer, sized with a Bioanalyzer 2100, and then quantified again using the KAPA Library Quantification kit. Every immunoSEQ 96-well plate was sequenced on a separate single-read 150-cycle Illumina NextSeq 550 flow cell. As for the authors' bioinformatics: Because the immunoSEQ output held only junctional sequences and lacked quality scores, the filtering could not match the filtering applied to full-length reads. Sequences were annotated with PyIR, a Python wrapper for IgBLAST v1.9, using IMGT germline references to assign V/J genes and CDR3. Reads were removed for weak V/J assignments (E-value above 1e-6), missing CDR3, stop codons, out-of-frame junctions, or ambiguous translated residues. V3J clonotypes were defined by identical inferred V gene, J gene, and CDR3 amino acid sequence. Percentage overlap between repertoires was calculated by dividing the number of shared unique clonotypes by the size of the smaller repertoire. RTK rarefaction, the Chao1 estimator, and Recon v2.1 estimates of unobserved clonotypes were used to assess repertoire richness. Generation probabilities were computed with OLGA for all TCRbeta clonotypes obtained by the gDNA method from four donors. TCRdb provides this immuneACCESS table in a form limited to in-frame rearrangements. Some clones are lacking; in checked studies, under half of them reflect an unresolved V gene, and why the rest are absent is not known. V, J and clone size are taken as reported in that table, and D and trimming were inferred from the DNA itself. The sample contains 2.5 million or so clones, around nine tenths of them found a single time. The ten largest clones represent roughly 0.14% of the sample.

This entry is derived from a study of shared clonotypes between healthy human individuals (dated by TCRdb to 2018 to 2020). For the study in its entirety: The cohort comprised two women and a few men aged 18 to 49 years. Leukapheresis yielded between about 0.9 and 8.9 billion PBMCs per donor. The study deeply sequenced blood TCR repertoires of about 5 healthy adults to estimate repertoire size and the extent of clonotype sharing between individuals. Per donor, three plates each were used for CD4 naive and CD4 memory, two for CD8 naive, and one for CD8 memory. To increase sequencing depth and limit assay-specific biases, different laboratories used diverse techniques to prepare libraries and sequence TCR repertoires.

Donors were healthy HIV-negative adults with no recently reported acute infections or vaccinations. Every donor was a Caucasian adult living in Nashville, Tennessee, USA. CD4+ T cells were enriched through magnetic negative selection, after which naive cells were positively selected on CD45RA and the remaining negative fraction served as the memory subset. Blood was collected by leukapheresis, and PBMCs were isolated by Ficoll-Histopaque density gradient centrifugation and then cryopreserved in liquid nitrogen vapor phase. Analytical flow cytometry was used to check the purity and quantity of each magnetically sorted T cell population. Each sorted fraction had its genomic DNA isolated and then quantified by UV absorbance on a Nanodrop 2000c. From the germline V gene, CDR1 is SGHNT and CDR2 is YENEEA. Counted from cysteine to phenylalanine, this CDR3 has 13 amino acids. The only DNA kept is the CDR3, 39 bases in frame from the first base. V and J lose 5 bases and 15 bases, and a span of 20 bases separates them.

General study outcomes and caveats: Larger estimated clonotype richness was generally found for naive subsets than for memory subsets. The genetic and exposure-history diversity represented was limited by the small number of donors. Pairwise subsampling led to the expectation that sequencing depth would affect the degree of clonotype sharing among donors. Compared with non-shared clonotypes, clonotypes shared by all four sorted-subset donors had higher generation probabilities. Sharing across four donors was observed for approximately 5% of naive CD4, 3% to 4% of naive CD8, 2.3% of memory CD4, and roughly 0.4% of memory CD8 clonotypes. Rarefaction of sorted-subset datasets indicated incomplete sequencing despite the large sequencing depth. Sampling was restricted to blood, and TCR repertoires in tissue are likely to differ from TCR repertoires in blood.

This TCR came from a man between 18 and 29 years old in good health. The chain was built from TRBV11-3 and TRBJ2-1, and perhaps TRBD2 as D gene, on 5 matching bases. The material sequenced was naive CD4+ T cells sorted from blood. According to the study, the label for this sample's cell subset or site signals: CD45RA+ positively selected. The CDR3 region reads CASSRPPGVEVFF. The sequenced DNA is TGTGCCAGCAGCCGGCCTCCCGGGGTCGAGGTGTTCTTC.